The next 28 T cell receptor beta chains were all read from a single sample in a study of blood T cell repertoires in COVID-19. The data were produced by immunoSEQ multiplex PCR, yet TCRdb's version contains in-frame clones alone and is incomplete. Of about 56,000 clones in the sample, about 91% were seen once. Sequencing input: peripheral blood. The receptors were gathered from a woman aged 60-75 years with COVID-19, enrolled during active disease.

V and J are TRBV11-2 and TRBJ1-2; TRBD1 is a possible D gene (5 bases). The CDR3 runs to 13 residues. Deletions cut 4 bases from V and 1 base from J, with 7 bases between. CDR1 and CDR2 (germline): SGHAT, FQNNGV. The DNA of the CDR3 is TGTGCCAGCAGCTCTAGGGGTAACTATGGCTACACCTTC. Translation gives CASSSRGNYGYTF.

The rearrangement uses TRBV27 and TRBJ1-6; D might be TRBD1 (5 bases). Germline V CDR1 and CDR2: MNHEY, SMNVEV (reference sequence). The CDR3 runs 20 residues. V lost 3 bases, J lost 2 bases, and 23 bases lay in between. The CDR3 bases are TGTGCCAGCAGTTTTGCCCCGGCCAGGGCGGGAAGGACCTATAATTCACCCCTCCACTTT. Translation gives CASSFAPARAGRTYNSPLHF.

The chain uses TRBV28 and TRBJ1-5; no firm D call. The length of the CDR3 is 17 residues. In germline, CDR1 is MDHEN, CDR2 SYDVKM. Between the trimmed V and J ends, which lost 4 bases and 0 bases, there was a span of 16 bases. CDR3 residues: CASSYIPGGYSNQPQHF. DNA of the CDR3: TGTGCCAGCAGTTATATCCCTGGCGGTTATAGCAATCAGCCCCAGCATTTT. Together with reference TRBV28 and TRBJ1-5, the CDR3 gives the full variable domain: DVKVTQSSRYLVKRTGEKVFLECVQDMDHENMFWYRQDPGLGLRLIYFSYDVKMKEKGDIPEGYSVSREKKERFSLILESASTNQTSMYLCASSYIPGGYSNQPQHFGDGTRLSIL.

This clone has only one observation. The chain is built from TRBV5-6 and TRBJ1-3, with no clear D. Trimming removed 2 bases from V and 0 bases from J, with 6 bases in between. The germline CDR1 and CDR2 sequences are SGHDT and YYEEEE. The CDR3 totals 14 residues. For the CDR3, the DNA is TGTGCCAGCAGCTTTGGGCGCTCTGGAAACACCATATATTTT. It encodes CASSFGRSGNTIYF.

The rearrangement links TRBV5-1 to TRBJ2-1, with 8 bases that match TRBD2. Germline lookup yields CDR1 SGHRS and CDR2 YFSETQ. The trim removed 6 bases at V and 0 bases at J, leaving 2 bases unmatched. CDR3 size: 14 residues. CDR3 nucleotide sequence: TGCGCCAGCAACCGGGAGGGCTCCTACAATGAGCAGTTCTTC. Its protein is CASNREGSYNEQFF.

There are a few counts of this clone. This sequence joins TRBV2 and TRBJ1-2; 8 nucleotides align to TRBD1. There are 14 residues in the CDR3. Trimming at V came to 6 bases and at J to 0 bases, leaving 3 bases not matched to a gene. In germline, CDR1 is SNHLY, CDR2 FYNNEI. The CDR3 spells CASSSDRANYGYTF. The CDR3 nucleotides read TGTGCCAGCAGCTCGGACAGGGCTAACTATGGCTACACCTTC. The full variable domain, in which reference TRBV2 and TRBJ1-2 provide the parts outside the CDR3, is EPEVTQTPSHQVTQMGQEVILRCVPISNHLYFYWYRQILGQKVEFLVSFYNNEISEKSEIFDDQFSVERPDGSNFTLKIRSTKLEDSAMYFCASSSDRANYGYTFGSGTRLTVV.

The chain employs TRBV9 and TRBJ2-2; the match to TRBD1 covers 7 bases. The CDR3 contains 15 residues. CDR1 is SGDLS and CDR2 is YYNGEE in the germline V gene. Germline trimming cut 6 bases from V and 3 bases from J; bases unmatched to any gene: 8. CDR3 DNA sequence: TGTGCCAGCAACTTAGAGGACAGGCACACCGGGGAGCTGTTTTTT. It yields the protein CASNLEDRHTGELFF.

The chain joins TRBV30 to TRBJ1-2, with D perhaps matching TRBD1 (6 bases). The CDR3 loop spans 19 amino acids. Trimming took 2 bases from V and 4 from J, leaving 29 bases between them. Germline CDR1 GTSNPN, CDR2 SVGIG (reference sequence). In DNA, the CDR3 is TGTGCCTGGAGTCCATCGATCCTCCCTAACAGGCAAGGGGGCTATGGCTACACCTTC. Its translation is CAWSPSILPNRQGGYGYTF.

Only a few counts were recorded for this clone. The CDR3 sequence is CASTRRGGRSGNTIYF. CDR3 nucleotide sequence: TGTGCCAGTACCCGGCGGGGCGGCAGATCTGGAAACACCATATATTTT. J is TRBJ1-3 and V is TRBV19; possible D gene TRBD1, 5 bases. With 7 bases removed from V and 1 base from J, the gap between germline ends came to 17 bases. The CDR3 covers 16 residues. Germline lookup yields CDR1 LNHDA and CDR2 SQIVND (reference sequence).

The V gene is TRBV4-2, the J gene TRBJ1-2; D is ambiguous. V was clipped by 0 bases and J by 7 bases, with 12 bases between them. This CDR3 comprises 14 residues. Germline lookup yields CDR1 LGHNA and CDR2 YNFKEQ. CDR3 bases: TGTGCCAGCAGCCAAGATTCCCTGGCTGGTGGCTACACCTTC. Translation gives CASSQDSLAGGYTF.

The rearrangement joins TRBV18 to TRBJ1-4; D remains ambiguous. Trimming took 0 bases from V and 3 from J, leaving 8 bases between them. This CDR3 contains 15 residues. The germline V gene has CDR1 KGHSH and CDR2 LQKENI. The DNA for the CDR3 is TGTGCCAGCTCACCACCGGCGGAGTCTAATGAAAAACTGTTTTTT. It is translated as CASSPPAESNEKLFF.

The gene calls are TRBV21-1 and TRBJ1-5. TRBV21-1 is a pseudogene locus. The CDR3 covers 13 residues. The CDR3 loop reads CARGGDSNQPQHF. CDR3 DNA: TGTGCCCGTGGTGGAGATAGCAATCAGCCCCAGCATTTT.

This rearrangement joins TRBV5-1 to TRBJ2-1; 11 bases line up with TRBD2. CDR3 size: 17 residues. Per the germline V gene, CDR1 is SGHRS and CDR2 is YFSETQ. The V segment lost 2 bases and the J segment 6 bases; nucleotides outside the gene matches: 10. For the CDR3, the DNA is TGCGCCAGCAGCTTCCTAGCGGGAGGATCCGCAGGCAATGAGCAGTTCTTC. Its protein is CASSFLAGGSAGNEQFF.

This chain uses TRBV7-2 with TRBJ2-1, with 7 nucleotides matching TRBD2. Germline assignment: CDR1 SGHTA and CDR2 FQGNSA. CDR3 length: 17 residues. Trimming cost V 2 bases and J 1 base; bases outside gene matches: 8. The CDR3 DNA reads TGTGCCAGCAGCTTACCCCGACTAGCTCCTTCCTACAATGAGCAGTTCTTC. It specifies CASSLPRLAPSYNEQFF.

This clone was found once. This rearrangement joins TRBV19 to TRBJ1-2, with 7 positions matching TRBD1. V was clipped by 3 bases and J by 1 base; unmatched bases: 2. Germline CDR1 is LNHDA and CDR2 is SQIVND (reference sequence). CDR3 length: 14 residues. CDR3 DNA sequence: TGTGCCAGTAGTATGGGACAGCTTAACTATGGCTACACCTTC. Translated, it gives CASSMGQLNYGYTF.

The chain carries TRBV5-5 and TRBJ2-7; D gene uncertain. Between the trimmed V and J ends, which lost 1 base and 4 bases, there was a span of 12 bases. Germline V gene data show CDR1 as SGHKS and CDR2 as YYEKEE (reference sequence). This CDR3 spans 14 amino acids. CDR3 sequence (DNA): TGTGCCAGCAGCTTGACCCCAACATCTTACGAGCAGTACTTC. It encodes CASSLTPTSYEQYF.

V gene TRBV6-5 combines with J gene TRBJ1-6; TRBD1 matches 8 bases. V lost 4 bases to trimming and J lost 11 bases; unmatched junction nucleotides: 7. This CDR3 has 14 amino acids. Per germline, CDR1 MNHEY and CDR2 SVGAGI. This CDR3 reads CASSSDRGLTPLHF. The CDR3 DNA reads TGTGCCAGCAGTTCAGACAGGGGTTTAACACCCCTCCACTTT.

The V and J genes are TRBV11-3 and TRBJ2-7; 11 bases match TRBD1. This CDR3 is 16 amino acids long. CDR1 and CDR2 from the germline V gene are SGHNT and YENEEA. Unmatched junction bases numbered 6, after V lost 4 bases and J lost 1 base. This CDR3 reads CASSSWGDRGSYEQYF. CDR3 DNA: TGTGCCAGCAGCTCCTGGGGGGACAGGGGGTCCTACGAGCAGTACTTC.

The table lists this clone with a count of one. The chain recombines TRBV18 with TRBJ1-2; D is possibly TRBD1 (5 bases). V lost 3 bases and J 7 bases, leaving 21 bases between the germline ends. The CDR3 loop spans 16 amino acids. Germline V gives CDR1 KGHSH, CDR2 LQKENI. Here the CDR3 reads CASSPVAGRIWGGYTF. CDR3 sequence (DNA): TGTGCCAGCTCACCGGTGGCAGGGCGCATCTGGGGTGGCTACACCTTC.

The chain recombines TRBV10-1 with TRBJ2-1; 8 bases agree with TRBD2. Germline V CDR1 and CDR2: WNHNN, SYGVQD (reference sequence). The J segment lost 3 bases and the V segment lost 3 bases, leaving 7 bases of the junction unmatched. The CDR3 has 16 amino acids. CDR3: CASSEGAGALYNEQFF. The CDR3 nucleotides are TGCGCCAGCAGTGAAGGAGCGGGAGCTCTCTACAATGAGCAGTTCTTC.

The chain employs TRBV5-4 and TRBJ2-3, with 8 positions matching TRBD1. This CDR3 comprises 15 residues. Germline-derived CDR1 and CDR2 are SGHNT and YYREEE (reference sequence). J gave up 5 bases and V 4 bases, and 9 bases lay outside the gene matches. DNA for the CDR3: TGTGCCAGCAGCGCGCAGGGGGCGGCTGGAGATACGCAGTATTTT. It encodes CASSAQGAAGDTQYF.

The chain recombines TRBV18 with TRBJ1-2, with 7 bases matching TRBD1. V lost 3 bases to trimming and J lost 8 bases; unmatched junction nucleotides: 9. Germline-derived CDR1 and CDR2 are KGHSH and LQKENI. The CDR3 runs 14 residues. The CDR3 here is CASSPRGSTEGYTF. CDR3 nucleotide sequence: TGTGCCAGCTCACCCAGGGGGTCAACTGAGGGCTACACCTTC.

The V call is TRBV30, the J call TRBJ2-3; 7 positions agree with TRBD2. The V segment lost 4 bases and the J segment 2 bases; nucleotides outside the gene matches: 15. Germline lookup yields CDR1 GTSNPN and CDR2 SVGIG (reference sequence). The CDR3 has 17 residues. The CDR3 nucleotides are TGTGCCTGGACCCCCTCGATGTTAGCGGGTAACACAGATACGCAGTATTTT. This encodes CAWTPSMLAGNTDTQYF.

This sequence joins TRBV11-2 and TRBJ2-3; a weak D match, TRBD1 (6 bases). The CDR3 length is 15 residues. Trimming removed 2 bases from V and 0 bases from J, with 9 bases in between. Germline V lookup: CDR1 SGHAT, CDR2 FQNNGV. The CDR3 here is CASSLWTESTDTQYF. DNA of the CDR3: TGTGCCAGCAGCTTATGGACAGAAAGCACAGATACGCAGTATTTT.

The rearrangement links TRBV12-3 or TRBV12-4 to TRBJ1-1, with D unresolved. The length of the CDR3 is 13 residues. With 5 bases removed from V and 0 bases from J, the gap between germline ends came to 7 bases. DNA of the CDR3: TGTGCCAGCAGTCTCCAGATGAACACTGAAGCTTTCTTT. Its protein is CASSLQMNTEAFF.

The CDR3 loop is CASSLAPGQGTEAFF. As DNA, the CDR3 is TGTGCCAGCAGTCTCGCCCCGGGACAGGGGACTGAAGCTTTCTTT. V usage is TRBV9 and J usage is TRBJ1-1; 10 bases fit TRBD1. Germline V gene lookup returns CDR1 SGDLS and CDR2 YYNGEE. The length of the CDR3 is 15 residues. Trimming took 5 bases from V and 5 from J; bases not matched to a gene: 9. Supplemented by reference TRBV9 and TRBJ1-1, the full variable domain reads DSGVTQTPKHLITATGQRVTLRCSPRSGDLSVYWYQQSLDQGLQFLIQYYNGEERAKGNILERFSAQQFPDLHSELNLSSLELGDSALYFCASSLAPGQGTEAFFGQGTRLTVV.

V gene TRBV3-1 (or the pseudogene TRBV3-2) combines with J gene TRBJ2-7; no reliable D call. Deletions cut 6 bases from V and 4 bases from J, with 10 bases between. Germline CDR1 reads LGHDT; CDR2 reads YNNKEL (reference sequence). This CDR3 has 12 amino acids. The CDR3 protein is CASSHDMYEQYF. DNA for the CDR3: TGTGCCAGCAGTCACGACATGTACGAGCAGTACTTC.

This sequence joins TRBV6-2 or TRBV6-3 and TRBJ2-5; 7 bases fit TRBD2. The trim removed 4 bases at V and 5 bases at J, leaving 4 bases unmatched. The CDR3 contains 13 residues. CDR1 is MNHEY and CDR2 is SVGEGT in the germline V gene. CDR3 loop: CASSWLAVETQYF. CDR3 nucleotides: TGTGCCAGCAGTTGGCTAGCGGTCGAGACCCAGTACTTC.